Below, 15 T cell receptor beta chains from the same sample are listed, as sequenced in a study of blood T cells in healthy people across ages. For the second PCR, which ran for 7 to 11 cycles, a sample-barcoded 5' primer and a J-beta primer mix were used. MiXCR, applied by TCRdb to the 5' RACE reads, yields one record per CDR3 protein. Here the sample spans hundreds of thousands of distinct CDR3 sequences, around half being singletons. The sample taken for sequencing was blood. Receptors were obtained from an elderly man in good health.

The chain recombines TRBV20-1 with TRBJ2-7, with D unresolved. Germline V gene sequence: CDR1 DFQATT, CDR2 SNEGSKA (reference sequence). V was shortened by 0 bases and J by 2 bases, with 8 bases between the two germline ends. The CDR3 runs 13 residues. CDR3 DNA sequence: TGCAGTGCTAGAGACCTCCATACCTACGAGCAGTACTTC. Its translation: CSARDLHTYEQYF.

The rearrangement joins TRBV12-3 or TRBV12-4 to TRBJ1-2; D is ambiguous. V lost 1 base to trimming and J lost 3 bases, with 6 bases between them. The CDR3 is made up of 13 amino acids. CDR3 amino acids: CASSLDSDYGYTF. CDR3 nucleotide sequence: TGTGCCAGCAGTTTAGACAGTGACTATGGCTACACCTTC.

The chain recombines TRBV11-2 with TRBJ2-7; 8 bases line up with TRBD1. J gave up 3 bases and V 11 bases, and 12 bases lay outside the gene matches. CDR3 length: 14 amino acids. Germline lookup yields CDR1 SGHAT and CDR2 FQNNGV. The CDR3 DNA sequence: TGTGCCTCACAGCCCCGACAGGGGTACTACGAGCAGTACTTC. The encoded protein is CASQPRQGYYEQYF.

This sequence joins TRBV20-1 and TRBJ2-5; 8 bases fit TRBD2. The CDR3 sequence is 14 residues long. Per germline, CDR1 DFQATT and CDR2 SNEGSKA (reference sequence). Unmatched junction bases numbered 10, after V lost 6 bases and J lost 4 bases. CDR3 protein: CSARHPGGRETQYF. The DNA of the CDR3 is TGCAGTGCCAGACACCCGGGGGGGAGAGAGACCCAGTACTTC.

In this sample, this clonotype turned up a few times. This may be a read error, as it is one base from a much larger clone. This chain joins TRBV13 and TRBJ2-1, with TRBD1 as a possible D gene (5 bases). V lost 4 bases, J lost 5 bases, and 15 bases lay in between. This CDR3 is 15 amino acids long. CDR1 is PRHDT and CDR2 is FYEKMQ in the germline V gene (reference sequence). The CDR3 DNA is TGTGCCAGCAGCTGCCCCGATCAGGGAAACAATGAGCAGTTCTTC. Encoded protein: CASSCPDQGNNEQFF.

The gene calls are TRBV7-9 and TRBJ2-1, with D unresolved. Deletions cut 5 bases from V and 7 bases from J, with 12 bases between. Germline CDR1 is SEHNR and CDR2 is FQNEAQ (reference sequence). This CDR3 is 13 amino acids long. The CDR3 nucleotides read TGTGCCAGCAGCCTGTCTTGGAGTAATGAGCAGTTCTTC. It translates to CASSLSWSNEQFF. Drawing the rest from reference TRBV7-9 and TRBJ2-1, the complete variable domain is DTGVSQNPRHKITKRGQNVTFRCDPISEHNRLYWYRQTLGQGPEFLTYFQNEAQLEKSRLLSDRFSAERPKGSFSTLEIQRTEQGDSAMYLCASSLSWSNEQFFGPGTRLTVL.

Only a few counts were recorded for this clonotype. The chain recombines TRBV29-1 with TRBJ2-7; no firm D call. This CDR3 region has 11 residues. The germline V gene has CDR1 SQVTM and CDR2 ANQGSEA. Trimming left V 3 bases short and J 6 bases short, with 9 bases between. In nucleotides, the CDR3 is TGCAGCGTTGACATCTATGGCGAGCAGTACTTC. Amino acids: CSVDIYGEQYF.

The chain uses TRBV5-1 and TRBJ2-1; 10 bases line up with TRBD2. J lost 7 bases, V lost 1 base, and 11 bases had no gene match. Germline values: CDR1 SGHRS, CDR2 YFSETQ. CDR3 length equals 17 residues. This CDR3 reads CASSLSTSLAGVNEQFF. Written as DNA, the CDR3 is TGCGCCAGCAGCTTGTCAACCTCGCTAGCGGGAGTGAATGAGCAGTTCTTC.

This chain connects TRBV4-1 to TRBJ1-2; D is unclear. Germline CDR1 and CDR2: MGHRA and YSYEKL. This CDR3 has 12 amino acids. The V and J ends lost 3 bases and 8 bases respectively, with 10 bases between them. The CDR3 bases are TGCGCCAGCAGCCACTCCACTGGGGGCTACACCTTC. Protein product: CASSHSTGGYTF.

The rearrangement uses TRBV5-6 and TRBJ2-4; D may be TRBD1 (5 bases). CDR1 and CDR2 from the germline V gene are SGHDT and YYEEEE. The CDR3 has 14 amino acids. V shed 4 bases and J shed 5 bases, with 13 bases lying between them. The CDR3, as DNA: TGTGCCAGCAGCCTGACAGCCATTGAAAACATTCAGTACTTC. Translating gives CASSLTAIENIQYF.

The chain combines TRBV4-1 with TRBJ2-3, with unresolved D. V lost 0 bases to trimming and J lost 6 bases, with 13 bases between them. Germline V CDR1 and CDR2: MGHRA, YSYEKL. The CDR3 is 15 amino acids. This CDR3 is CASSQDPVLRDTQYF. CDR3 nucleotide sequence: TGCGCCAGCAGCCAAGATCCCGTCCTCCGGGATACGCAGTATTTT.

The chain links TRBV24-1 to TRBJ2-4; TRBD2 matches at 14 bases. V lost 5 bases to trimming and J lost 13 bases; unmatched junction nucleotides: 9. The CDR3 totals 15 residues. Germline V gene lookup returns CDR1 KGHDR and CDR2 SFDVKD. CDR3 sequence: CATSGGTSGSREQYF. DNA for the CDR3: TGTGCCACCAGTGGAGGGACTAGCGGGAGCAGAGAGCAGTACTTC.

This clonotype turned up a few times. The V and J genes are TRBV29-1 and TRBJ1-1; D unresolved. V lost 7 bases and J lost 3, with 15 bases in between. The CDR3 has 13 amino acids. Germline V gives CDR1 SQVTM, CDR2 ANQGSEA. CDR3 bases: TGCAGCGCCCGGGTGGGGATCTACACTGAAGCTTTCTTT. It codes for CSARVGIYTEAFF.

V usage is TRBV18 and J usage is TRBJ2-1, with D perhaps assigned TRBD1 or TRBD2 (5 bases each). The CDR3 runs to 14 residues. V lost 3 bases and J lost 5, with 11 bases in between. The germline gives CDR1 KGHSH, CDR2 LQKENI. This chain's CDR3 is CASSPGRANNEQFF. CDR3 coding DNA: TGTGCCAGCTCACCGGGGCGGGCCAACAATGAGCAGTTCTTC.

The chain joins TRBV27 to TRBJ2-3; maybe TRBD1 (5 bases). CDR3 size: 17 residues. The V end was cut by 4 bases, the J end by 14 bases, with 31 bases between. CDR1 and CDR2 from the germline V gene are MNHEY and SMNVEV (reference sequence). CDR3 sequence: CASSSQGFGARHRDAYF. Written as DNA, the CDR3 is TGTGCCAGCAGTTCTCAGGGTTTTGGTGCTAGGCACAGAGACGCGTATTTT.